These 20 T cell receptor beta chains were all obtained from the same sample, sequenced in a study of tumor and adjacent non-tumor tissue in lung cancer. The template was RNA from unsorted bulk tissue. Distant lung tissue was collected more than 3 cm away from the tumor edge. TCRbeta libraries were built with three rounds of nested PCR, modified from ARM-PCR. In TCRdb, the multiplex PCR reads were re-called with MiXCR into one record per CDR3 protein. The sample has about 98,000 distinct CDR3 sequences, 80% seen once. Source material: distant non-tumor lung tissue. Receptors originate from a man aged 60 to 69 with small cell lung cancer.

The chain combines TRBV6-1 with TRBJ2-5; 7 bases line up with TRBD2. Germline V CDR1 and CDR2: MNHNS, SASEGT. The CDR3 length is 14 residues. Here the CDR3 reads CGNSRGEGQETQYF. The CDR3 DNA follows: TGTGGCAACTCCCGGGGGGAAGGCCAAGAGACCCAGTACTTC.

The V gene is TRBV18, the J gene TRBJ2-7; D is undetermined. CDR3 length: 14 amino acids. Looked up from germline, CDR1 is KGHSH and CDR2 is LQKENI. The CDR3, as DNA: TGCACCAGCTCCTTCTCGGCAGACTCCTACGAGCAGTACGTC. Protein sequence: CTSSFSADSYEQYV.

In regard to this clonotype: This CDR3 fails to terminate in the conserved phenylalanine or tryptophan, so it likely reflects a read error. The V call is TRBV7-3, the J call TRBJ2-2; TRBD1 is a possible D gene (6 bases). CDR3 length: 15 amino acids. Germline assignment: CDR1 SGHTA and CDR2 FQGTGA. Trimming left V 8 bases short and J 5 bases short, with 18 bases between. The CDR3 reads CASDAPDSPTGELFL. Here the CDR3 DNA reads TGTGCCAGCGACGCCCCGGACAGCCCTACCGGGGAGCTGTTTCTT.

In this sample, this clonotype turned up many times. CDR3 amino acids: CSAKPTGGGQETQYF. CDR3 bases: TGCAGTGCTAAGCCTACAGGGGGTGGACAAGAGACCCAGTACTTC. The rearrangement joins TRBV20-1 to TRBJ2-5, with TRBD1 identical over 8 bases. CDR3 length equals 15 residues. CDR1 DFQATT and CDR2 SNEGSKA come from the germline V gene (reference sequence). Trimming at V came to 4 bases and at J to 2 bases, leaving 9 bases not matched to a gene.

A remark on this clonotype: Without the conserved terminal phenylalanine or tryptophan, this CDR3 likely stems from a read error. The rearrangement links TRBV12-3 or TRBV12-4 to TRBJ2-2; the match to TRBD2 covers 12 bases. The CDR3 consists of 19 residues. DNA of the CDR3: TGTGCCAGCAGGAAGGCCCCCGGACTAGCGGGAAAGGGGACCGGGAAGCTGTTTATT. It codes for CASRKAPGLAGKGTGKLFI.

This chain connects TRBV29-1 to TRBJ1-4; D remains unclear. Germline-derived CDR1 and CDR2 are SQVTM and ANQGSEA. CDR3 length: 12 amino acids. The germline V and J ends were trimmed by 6 bases and 10 bases, with 15 bases remaining between them. This CDR3 reads CSVRATRGKLFF. Here the CDR3 DNA reads TGCAGCGTAAGGGCCACTCGAGGAAAACTGTTTTTT.

Concerning this clonotype itself: A much larger clone differs by one base, so this may be a read error. The V and J genes are TRBV30 and TRBJ2-7; D ambiguous. This CDR3 spans 14 amino acids. CDR1 and CDR2 from the germline V gene are GTSNPN and SVGIG (reference sequence). The CDR3 DNA sequence: TGTGCCTGTAGTGTAAGGCCACGCTCCTACGAGCAGTACTTC. Protein: CACSVRPRSYEQYF.

About this clonotype: The junction does not match germline at one end; this may be a read error. The chain employs TRBV5-6 and TRBJ2-7; D perhaps matches TRBD1 (5 bases). The CDR3 has 14 residues. Germline CDR1 and CDR2: SGHDT and YYEEEE. The CDR3 DNA reads TGTACCAGTAGCTTGAGGCAGGGCAATCCCGAGCAGTACTTC. Translation gives CTSSLRQGNPEQYF.

This clonotype was picked up one time. No conserved phenylalanine or tryptophan is present at the end of the CDR3, so a read error is the likely explanation. The chain employs TRBV5-4 and TRBJ2-1, with unresolved D. V lost 0 bases to trimming and J lost 7 bases, with 5 bases between them. This CDR3 is built from 12 residues. Germline-derived CDR1 and CDR2 are SGHNT and YYREEE (reference sequence). CDR3 protein: CASSLVNNEQFL. In DNA, the CDR3 is TGTGCCAGCAGCTTGGTTAATAATGAGCAGTTCTTA.

Points on this clonotype: At one end the junction does not follow the germline gene, possibly because of a read error. V usage is TRBV6-6 and J usage is TRBJ1-6, with D maybe TRBD1 (6 bases). Germline CDR1 MNHNY, CDR2 SVGAGI (reference sequence). This CDR3 contains 14 residues. The CDR3 loop reads CPSCDNRESSLLHF. The CDR3 DNA follows: TGTCCCAGCTGTGATAACAGGGAGTCTTCACTCCTCCACTTT.

Points on this clonotype: The junction does not match germline at one end; this may be a read error. The chain joins TRBV11-2 to TRBJ1-3; D perhaps matches TRBD1 (6 bases). CDR1 is SGHAT, CDR2 FQNNGV, per germline. The CDR3 spans 15 residues. CDR3 in DNA: TGTTCCAGCAGCTTAGGGGGGGGCCCTGGAAACACCGTATATTTT. It is translated as CSSSLGGGPGNTVYF.

A note on this clonotype: This may stem from a read error, because a much larger clone lies one nucleotide away. This chain links TRBV5-1 with TRBJ2-5; 7 bases line up with TRBD2. CDR3 length: 16 amino acids. Germline V gene sequence: CDR1 SGHRS, CDR2 YFSETQ. The DNA for the CDR3 is TGCGCCAGCCGGGTCGGATCTAGCGGACCCCAAGAGATCCAGTACTTC. Encoded protein: CASRVGSSGPQEIQYF.

Turning to this clonotype: Being one base from a much bigger clone, this may be a read error. CDR3: CASRSGQVNTEAFF. The DNA for the CDR3 is TGTGCCAGCAGATCGGGACAGGTGAACACTGAAGCTTTCTTT. The chain employs TRBV11-3 and TRBJ1-1, with TRBD1 matching over 8 bases. This CDR3 spans 14 amino acids. The germline CDR1 and CDR2 sequences are SGHNT and YENEEA. The V gene end was trimmed by 6 bases and the J gene end by 0 bases; junction bases not matched to a gene: 3.

A word on this clonotype: A read error may produce the germline difference seen at one junction end. The chain is built from TRBV29-1 and TRBJ2-3; TRBD2 might be the D (6 bases). Germline CDR1 reads SQVTM; CDR2 reads ANQGSEA. The CDR3 loop spans 17 amino acids. CDR3 residues: CSVGGVPGSSGTGTQYF. The DNA of the CDR3 is TGCAGCGTTGGGGGGGTTCCCGGGTCCTCTGGCACAGGTACGCAATATTTT.

Notes on this clonotype: Relative to the germline gene, one junction end is altered; a read error may explain this. The chain has TRBV5-4 and TRBJ2-1, with TRBD2 identical over 9 bases. CDR1 SGHNT and CDR2 YYREEE come from the germline V gene (reference sequence). CDR3 length equals 13 residues. The CDR3, as DNA: TGTGCCTACGGCCAGCGGGGGGTCAATAAGCAGTTCTTC. It yields the protein CAYGQRGVNKQFF.

The genes are TRBV5-6 and TRBJ1-2, with D perhaps matching TRBD1 (5 bases). The CDR3 has 14 amino acids. The germline V gene has CDR1 SGHDT and CDR2 YYEEEE. V gave up 2 bases and J gave up 6 bases, with 14 bases separating them. The CDR3 reads CASSFRWGYNGYTF. Here the CDR3 DNA reads TGTGCCAGCAGCTTTCGATGGGGGTACAATGGCTACACCTTC.

To note about this clonotype: Relative to the germline gene, one junction end is altered; a read error may explain this. V is TRBV11-3 and J is TRBJ2-5; 8 bases agree with TRBD2. The CDR3 covers 15 residues. Germline V gene data show CDR1 as SGHNT and CDR2 as YENEEA. The CDR3 nucleotides read TGTGCCAGCAGCTTAACACTAGCGGTATTAGAGGCCCAGTACTTC. As protein: CASSLTLAVLEAQYF.

Regarding this clonotype: The junction departs from germline at one end; a sequencing error may be responsible. CDR3: CASSLVAGTVYGYTF. Written as DNA, the CDR3 is TGTGCCAGCAGCTTAGTAGCAGGGACGGTCTATGGCTACACCTTC. This chain uses TRBV12-3 or TRBV12-4 with TRBJ1-2, with D perhaps matching TRBD1 (5 bases). The CDR3 is 15 residues long.

Comment on this clonotype: A much larger clone differs from this one at a single base, so this may be a read error. This chain links TRBV20-1 with TRBJ2-1; unclear D gene. The CDR3 totals 13 residues. The germline gives CDR1 DFQATT, CDR2 SNEGSKA (reference sequence). DNA of the CDR3: TGCAGTGCTAGAGCAGGCGTGCACAATGAGCAGTCCTTC. This gives the protein CSARAGVHNEQSF.

Of note for this clonotype: No conserved phenylalanine or tryptophan is present at the end of the CDR3, so a read error is the likely explanation. This chain joins TRBV12-3 or TRBV12-4 and TRBJ2-1; 10 positions match TRBD2. This CDR3 has 15 amino acids. The CDR3: CASSSTSGTYNEQFL. In DNA form, the CDR3 reads TGTGCTAGCAGTTCTACTAGCGGGACCTACAATGAGCAGTTCCTC.